Shown below are 3 T cell receptor beta chains from a single sample sequenced in a study of tumor and adjacent non-tumor tissue in lung cancer. A modified ARM-PCR protocol with three rounds of nested PCR amplified TCRbeta. TCRdb reanalysed the multiplex PCR reads using MiXCR and keeps one entry per CDR3 protein. Altogether 78,000 or so distinct CDR3 sequences are present, roughly 76% being singletons, with the ten largest covering roughly 13%. This sample's RNA came from whole unsorted tissue. Sequencing was performed on lung tumor tissue. These receptors were taken from a woman aged 50 to 60 with non-small cell lung cancer.

The chain uses TRBV11-2 and TRBJ2-3; D is possibly TRBD1 (5 bases). The germline V gene encodes CDR1 SGHAT and CDR2 FQNNGV. V lost 7 bases to trimming and J lost 7 bases, with 12 bases between them. The CDR3 runs 12 residues. CDR3 region: CASNRRGYTQYF. CDR3 nucleotide sequence: TGTGCCAGCAACCGTAGGGGATATACGCAGTATTTT. Looking up the rest from reference TRBV11-2 and TRBJ2-3 gives the full variable domain: EAGVAQSPRYKIIEKRQSVAFWCNPISGHATLYWYQQILGQGPKLLIQFQNNGVVDDSQLPKDRFSAERLKGVDSTLKIQPAKLEDSAVYLCASNRRGYTQYFGPGTRLTVL.

This clonotype came up once. Its ends do not fully match the called genes, so a read error is possible. The V call is TRBV29-1, the J call TRBJ2-1; TRBD2 matches at 11 bases. Germline CDR1 SQVTM, CDR2 ANQGSEA. The CDR3 loop spans 15 amino acids. The CDR3 loop reads CSVEVSGRVKNEQFF. The CDR3 DNA sequence: TGCAGCGTTGAAGTTAGCGGGAGGGTCAAGAATGAACAGTTCTTC.

As regards this clonotype: The junction differs from germline at one of its ends, possibly a read error. This rearrangement joins TRBV28 to TRBJ1-2, with 7 nucleotides matching TRBD1. From germline, CDR1 is MDHEN and CDR2 SYDVKM. This CDR3 contains 15 residues. CDR3 in DNA: TGTGCCTGCAGGTCCGGGACAGTCAATACATATGGCTACACCTTC. As protein: CACRSGTVNTYGYTF.